This is a list of T cell receptor beta chains from one sample in a study of molecular identifiers for immune sequencing clone quantification. MiXCR, run by TCRdb on the PCR reads, gives a single entry per CDR3 protein. Of around 460,000 distinct CDR3 sequences detected, about a fifth appear once; the ten largest clones hold about 0.8%. Sequenced: naive CD8+ T cells from blood, with Jurkat cell RNA spiked in. These receptors all stem from a human donor in good health. Some libraries in this study had Jurkat cell RNA spiked in. The CDR3 runs from the conserved cysteine through the conserved F or W. The D gene is left open where the match is weak. Rows may omit the clone size; those that give it use once, few, many or a size class.

TRBV3-1	many	TRBJ2-6	.	CASSQDGAGHPSGANVLTF	TGTGCCAGCAGCCAAGATGGGGCAGGGCACCCCTCTGGGGCCAACGTCCTGACTTTC
TRBV7-2	once	TRBJ2-1	.	CASSLVVTAGNEQFF	TGTGCCAGCAGCTTAGTTGTTACCGCCGGCAATGAGCAGTTCTTC
TRBV5-1	many	TRBJ2-3	TRBD1	CASSLGRGQSSTDTQYF	TGCGCCAGCAGCTTGGGCAGGGGACAGTCCTCCACAGATACGCAGTATTTT
TRBV6-5	few	TRBJ2-1	.	CASSYYGGWNEQFF	TGTGCCAGCAGTTACTATGGGGGGTGGAATGAGCAGTTCTTC
TRBV20-1	many	TRBJ2-7	TRBD1	CSARQTGSYEQYF	TGCAGTGCTAGGCAGACAGGGTCCTACGAGCAGTACTTC
TRBV6-5	few	TRBJ2-2	.	CASSYQGMGTGELFF	TGTGCCAGCAGTTACCAGGGGATGGGCACCGGGGAGCTGTTTTTT
TRBV19	.	TRBJ1-2	.	CASSIDGNCGYTF	TGTGCCAGTAGTATCGACGGAAACTGTGGCTACACCTTC
TRBV4-3	many	TRBJ2-7	TRBD2	CASSPGTSGPYEQYF	TGCGCCAGCAGCCCCGGGACTAGCGGACCCTACGAGCAGTACTTC
TRBV20-1	.	TRBJ1-1	.	CSARRGTYTEAFF	TGCAGTGCTCGACGCGGGACTTACACTGAAGCTTTCTTT
TRBV11-2	.	TRBJ1-1	.	CASSLSLGNTEAFF	TGTGCCAGCAGCTTAAGTTTGGGGAACACTGAAGCTTTCTTT
TRBV2	.	TRBJ1-3	.	CASSEYFSSGSTIYF	TGTGCCAGCAGTGAATACTTTAGCTCTGGAAGCACCATATATTTT
TRBV7-8	.	TRBJ2-5	.	CASSLVMETQYF	TGTGCCAGCAGCTTAGTTATGGAGACCCAGTACTTC
TRBV20-1	few	TRBJ2-7	TRBD2	CSVSGGLAGRSSYEQYF	TGCAGTGTTAGCGGGGGACTAGCGGGAAGAAGCTCCTACGAGCAGTACTTC
TRBV19	few	TRBJ1-1	TRBD1	CASRNQGAGTEAFF	TGTGCCAGTAGAAATCAGGGGGCTGGAACTGAAGCTTTCTTT
TRBV6-2/TRBV6-3	few	TRBJ2-7	TRBD1	CASSYQGASHEQYF	TGTGCCAGCAGTTACCAGGGGGCTTCGCACGAGCAGTACTTC
TRBV7-9	.	TRBJ2-7	.	CASSQTIAGGLKGPKSYEQYF	TGTGCCAGCAGCCAAACAATAGCCGGGGGGCTGAAGGGGCCAAAGTCCTACGAGCAGTACTTC
TRBV4-1	many	TRBJ1-1	TRBD1	CASSQRTGVAEAFF	TGCGCCAGCAGCCAGAGGACAGGGGTCGCTGAAGCTTTCTTT
TRBV6-2/TRBV6-3	few	TRBJ2-7	.	CASKGESTAYEQYF	TGTGCCAGCAAAGGCGAAAGCACTGCCTACGAGCAGTACTTC